This T cell receptor beta chain derives from a study of cytotoxic CD8 clonotypes in ibrutinib-treated CLL. General observations from the study: At progression, clonality fell back toward baseline after rising at ibrutinib response. Relative to age-matched healthy donors, clonality at baseline was higher, and it tracked circulating CD8+ T-cell counts.

V was pared by 3 bases and J by 1 base, with 13 bases between. The germline CDR1 and CDR2 sequences are MNHEY and SMNVEV (reference sequence). The CDR3 length is 15 residues. With regard to this clone: Its antigen is unknown.

Depths of 1 in 200,000 to 1 in 1 million T cells were the sequencing target. Produced via immunoSEQ multiplex PCR; TCRdb's table is partial and in-frame only. The sample includes around 160,000 clones, about 80% of them seen just once. This chain links TRBV27 with TRBJ2-7; D is undetermined. This receptor was identified in a human donor with chronic lymphocytic leukemia. This specimen consisted of PBMCs, obtained after 12 months of ibrutinib treatment. CDR3 sequence (DNA): TGTGCCAGCAGTTTGAGTTCGCGGAGATCCTACGAGCAGTACTTC. It specifies CASSLSSRRSYEQYF.